This entry describes one TCR beta chain. The V gene's germline CDR1 is SGHRS and CDR2 YFSETQ. Trimming took 1 base from V and 2 from J; bases not matched to a gene: 8. The CDR3 has 18 amino acids. The sample is drawn from a study of tumor T cells in aggressive B-cell lymphoma. TCRdb's copy holds only in-frame clones and misses some; the assay was immunoSEQ multiplex PCR. This table holds 1,600 or so clones, under 95% found once. The gene calls are TRBV5-1 and TRBJ2-3, with 12 bases fitting TRBD1. Sample: tumor tissue. The TCR originated in an adult with diffuse large B cell lymphoma. In DNA, the CDR3 is TGCGCCAGCAGCTTGAAGGGACAGGGGGCCATTATCACAGATACGCAGTATTTT. This sequence encodes CASSLKGQGAIITDTQYF.